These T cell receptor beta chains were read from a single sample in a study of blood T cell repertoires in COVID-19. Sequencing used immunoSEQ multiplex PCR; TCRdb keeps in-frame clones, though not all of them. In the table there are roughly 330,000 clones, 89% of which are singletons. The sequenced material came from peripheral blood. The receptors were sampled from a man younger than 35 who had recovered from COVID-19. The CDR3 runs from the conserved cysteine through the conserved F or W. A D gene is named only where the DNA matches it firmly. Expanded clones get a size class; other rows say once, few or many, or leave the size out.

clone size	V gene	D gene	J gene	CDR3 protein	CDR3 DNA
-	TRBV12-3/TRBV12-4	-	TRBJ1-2	CASSPGVRYTF	TGTGCCAGCAGTCCGGGAGTCCGCTACACCTTC
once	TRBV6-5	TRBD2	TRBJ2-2	CASSYRLAGNTGELFF	TGTGCCAGCAGTTACAGACTAGCGGGGAACACCGGGGAGCTGTTTTTT
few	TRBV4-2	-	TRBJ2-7	CASSQDLIAAAYEQYF	TGTGCCAGCAGCCAAGATCTGATAGCGGCTGCCTACGAGCAGTACTTC
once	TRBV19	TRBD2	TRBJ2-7	CASSIGTSGQLFYEQYF	TGTGCCAGTAGTATAGGGACTAGCGGGCAACTATTCTACGAGCAGTACTTC
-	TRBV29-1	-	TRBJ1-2	CSVVYREGYTF	TGCAGCGTCGTGTACAGAGAAGGCTACACCTTC
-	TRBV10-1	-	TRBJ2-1	CASSPVVDNEQFF	TGCGCCAGCAGTCCTGTGGTAGACAATGAGCAGTTCTTC
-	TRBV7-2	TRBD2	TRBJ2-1	CASSLAPLAGGYNEQFF	TGTGCCAGCAGCTTAGCCCCCCTAGCGGGGGGTTACAATGAGCAGTTCTTC
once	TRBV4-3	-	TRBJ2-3	CASSQDVREITDTQYF	TGCGCCAGCAGCCAAGATGTCCGGGAAATAACAGATACGCAGTATTTT
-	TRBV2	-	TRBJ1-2	CASSGTGIDGYTF	TGTGCCAGCAGTGGGACTGGGATCGATGGCTACACCTTC
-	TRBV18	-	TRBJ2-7	CASSPPSLEPYEQYF	TGTGCCAGCTCACCACCGAGCCTAGAGCCCTACGAGCAGTACTTC
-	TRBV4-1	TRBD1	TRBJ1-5	CASSQDSRQGGYSNQPQHF	TGCGCCAGCAGCCAAGATTCTAGACAGGGGGGCTATAGCAATCAGCCCCAGCATTTT
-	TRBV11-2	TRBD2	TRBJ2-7	CASSSLAGIYEQYF	TGTGCCAGCAGCTCCCTAGCGGGGATCTACGAGCAGTACTTC
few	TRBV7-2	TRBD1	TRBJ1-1	CASRTGLNTEAFF	TGTGCCAGCCGGACAGGGCTGAACACTGAAGCTTTCTTT
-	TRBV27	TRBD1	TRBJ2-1	CASSPGTAAEQFF	TGTGCCAGCAGTCCAGGGACAGCCGCTGAGCAGTTCTTC
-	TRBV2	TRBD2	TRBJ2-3	CASSELAGGLDTQYF	TGTGCCAGCAGTGAACTAGCGGGGGGTTTAGATACGCAGTATTTT
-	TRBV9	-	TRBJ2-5	CASSAALGAEPFWETQYF	TGTGCCAGCAGCGCTGCTTTGGGGGCAGAGCCCTTTTGGGAGACCCAGTACTTC
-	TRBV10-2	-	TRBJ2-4	CASSAVVGANKNIQYF	TGCGCCAGCAGTGCAGTGGTGGGCGCCAACAAAAACATTCAGTACTTC
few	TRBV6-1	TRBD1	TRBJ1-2	CASSEGQGIQYGYTF	TGTGCCAGCAGTGAAGGACAGGGCATTCAATATGGCTACACCTTC
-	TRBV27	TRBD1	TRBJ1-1	CASSLEGASTEAFF	TGTGCCAGCAGTTTAGAGGGGGCGAGCACTGAAGCTTTCTTT
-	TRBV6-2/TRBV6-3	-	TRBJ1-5	CASSYQNQPQHF	TGTGCCAGCAGTTACCAAAATCAGCCCCAGCATTTT
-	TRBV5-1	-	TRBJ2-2	CASSLAAAGRTGELFF	TGCGCCAGCAGCTTGGCCGCGGCAGGGAGGACCGGGGAGCTGTTTTTT
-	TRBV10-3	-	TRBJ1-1	CASSGEYLNTEAFF	TGTGCCTCATCAGGGGAATATTTGAACACTGAAGCTTTCTTT
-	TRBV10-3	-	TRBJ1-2	CAISDTVPVHYGYTF	TGTGCCATCAGTGATACAGTGCCGGTACACTATGGCTACACCTTC
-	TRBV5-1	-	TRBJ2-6	CASSSAAAGANVLTF	TGCGCCAGCAGCTCCGCCGCAGCGGGGGCCAACGTCCTGACTTTC
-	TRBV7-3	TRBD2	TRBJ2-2	CASSLGLDWAGELFF	TGTGCCAGCAGCTTGGGACTAGATTGGGCCGGGGAGCTGTTTTTT
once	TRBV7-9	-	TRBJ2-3	CASSSTLGALDTQYF	TGTGCCAGCAGCTCCACTCTAGGGGCGCTAGATACGCAGTATTTT
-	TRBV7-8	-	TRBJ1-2	CASSLAPAGLNYGYTF	TGTGCCAGCAGCTTAGCGCCCGCAGGGCTGAACTATGGCTACACCTTC
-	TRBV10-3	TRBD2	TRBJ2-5	CAISEREGRETQYF	TGTGCCATCAGTGAGCGGGAGGGCCGAGAGACCCAGTACTTC
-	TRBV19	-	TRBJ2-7	CASSISGGFYYEQYF	TGTGCCAGTAGTATTAGTGGGGGGTTCTACTACGAGCAGTACTTC
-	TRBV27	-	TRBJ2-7	CASSLVSRYEQYF	TGTGCCAGCAGTTTAGTTTCCCGCTACGAGCAGTACTTC
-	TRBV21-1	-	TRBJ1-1	CASTCKRQITEAFF	TGTGCCAGCACCTGTAAAAGACAGATCACTGAAGCTTTCTTT
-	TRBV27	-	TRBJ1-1	CASSLSRGLGSEAFF	TGTGCCAGCAGTTTATCTAGGGGCCTTGGATCTGAAGCTTTCTTT
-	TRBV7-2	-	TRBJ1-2	CASSLAVGTFNYGYTF	TGTGCCAGCAGCTTAGCCGTCGGGACATTTAACTATGGCTACACCTTC
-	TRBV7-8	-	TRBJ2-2	CASSTLDRNTGELFF	TGTGCCAGCAGCACCCTGGACAGAAACACCGGGGAGCTGTTTTTT
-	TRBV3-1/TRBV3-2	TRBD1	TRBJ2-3	CASSQDLTGYESVPDTQYF	TGTGCCAGCAGCCAAGATTTGACAGGGTATGAGTCTGTGCCAGATACGCAGTATTTT
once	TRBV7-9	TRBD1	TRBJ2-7	CASSLVATGAFLSSYEQYF	TGTGCCAGCAGCTTAGTTGCCACAGGGGCGTTTTTAAGCTCCTACGAGCAGTACTTC
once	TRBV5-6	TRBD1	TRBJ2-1	CASSLSDRGGFF	TGTGCCAGCAGCCTGAGTGACAGGGGTGGGTTCTTC
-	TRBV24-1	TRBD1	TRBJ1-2	CATSIRDRGFLTGGYTF	TGTGCCACCAGCATTCGGGACAGGGGGTTTCTAACTGGTGGCTACACCTTC
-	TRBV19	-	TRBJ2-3	CASSNLRGRGTDTQYF	TGTGCCAGTAGTAATCTTCGGGGGCGGGGGACAGATACGCAGTATTTT
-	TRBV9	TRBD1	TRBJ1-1	CASSATGAIWDTEAFF	TGTGCCAGCAGCGCAACAGGGGCTATATGGGACACTGAAGCTTTCTTT
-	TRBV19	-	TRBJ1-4	CASSTLLGGVNEKLFF	TGTGCCAGTAGTACTCTTCTCGGCGGGGTGAATGAAAAACTGTTTTTT
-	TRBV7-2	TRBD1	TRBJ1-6	CASSPGQGWTPLHF	TGTGCCAGCAGCCCGGGACAGGGGTGGACACCCCTCCACTTT
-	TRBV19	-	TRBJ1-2	CASSIDLAVYGYTF	TGTGCCAGTAGTATAGATCTGGCAGTATATGGCTACACCTTC
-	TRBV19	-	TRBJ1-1	CASSKYEAFF	TGTGCCAGCTCTAAGTATGAAGCTTTCTTT
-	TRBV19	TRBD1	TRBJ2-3	CASSMGTARTQDTQYF	TGTGCCAGTAGTATGGGGACAGCACGGACACAAGATACGCAGTATTTT
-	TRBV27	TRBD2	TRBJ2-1	CASSNEGLIYNEQFF	TGTGCCAGCAGCAATGAGGGACTAATCTACAATGAGCAGTTCTTC
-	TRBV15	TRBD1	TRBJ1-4	CATSITGVGNEKLFF	TGTGCCACCAGCATAACAGGGGTTGGTAATGAAAAACTGTTTTTT
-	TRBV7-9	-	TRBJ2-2	CASSLEIAKNTGELFF	TGTGCCAGCAGCTTAGAGATAGCCAAGAACACCGGGGAGCTGTTTTTT
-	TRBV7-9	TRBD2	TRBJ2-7	CASSLPGLAGAYEQYF	TGTGCCAGCAGCTTACCGGGACTAGCGGGGGCCTACGAGCAGTACTTC
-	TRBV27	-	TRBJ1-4	CASSPGTNEKLFF	TGTGCCAGCAGTCCCGGGACTAATGAAAAACTGTTTTTT
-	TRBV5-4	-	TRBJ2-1	CASSLADNEQFF	TGTGCCAGCAGCTTGGCTGACAATGAGCAGTTCTTC
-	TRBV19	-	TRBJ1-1	CASSPWDSLNTEAFF	TGTGCCAGTAGTCCGTGGGACTCCCTGAACACTGAAGCTTTCTTT
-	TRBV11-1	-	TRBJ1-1	CASRFDLDITEAFF	TGTGCCAGCAGGTTTGACTTGGATATCACTGAAGCTTTCTTT
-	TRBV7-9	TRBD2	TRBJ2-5	CASELAGEETQYF	TGTGCCAGCGAGCTAGCGGGAGAAGAGACCCAGTACTTC
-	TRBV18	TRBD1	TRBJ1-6	CASSPPQGNNSPLHF	TGTGCCAGCTCACCACCACAGGGGAATAATTCACCCCTCCACTTT
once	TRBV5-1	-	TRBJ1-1	CASSLTTVPRLDEAFF	TGCGCCAGCAGCTTGACGACGGTCCCTAGGTTGGATGAAGCTTTCTTT
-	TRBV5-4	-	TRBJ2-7	CASSSVDSPYEQYF	TGTGCCAGCAGCTCAGTGGACAGTCCCTACGAGCAGTACTTC
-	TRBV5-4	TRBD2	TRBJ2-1	CASSLGAGLAGGRDEQFF	TGTGCCAGCAGCTTGGGTGCAGGACTAGCGGGGGGGCGGGATGAGCAGTTCTTC
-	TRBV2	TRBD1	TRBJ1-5	CASSEQGGGSNQPQHF	TGTGCCAGCAGTGAACAGGGGGGCGGGAGCAATCAGCCCCAGCATTTT
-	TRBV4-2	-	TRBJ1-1	CASSQGGLGPLNTEAFF	TGTGCCAGCAGCCAAGGGGGGCTTGGGCCCCTGAACACTGAAGCTTTCTTT